This TCR beta chain was retrieved from a study of T cell responses to AZD1222 COVID-19 vaccine. Profiled with immunoSEQ multiplex PCR; TCRdb holds only in-frame clones, not every one. The sample includes approximately 130,000 clones, roughly 93% of them seen just once. This clone has a handful of counts. No antigen is known for it. The study, taken as a whole, reports: Possibly, clonal diversity was underestimated; donors were largely white British and included more females.

The receptor comes from an adult in good health. Sequences were derived from peripheral blood, sampled on day 0 of AZD1222 vaccination.

The CDR3 spells CASSISGGGPGYNEQFF. The CDR3 DNA reads TGTGCCAGTAGTATATCCGGGGGAGGGCCAGGGTACAATGAGCAGTTCTTC. The chain links TRBV19 to TRBJ2-1; TRBD2 matches 7 bases. CDR1 and CDR2 (germline): LNHDA, SQIVND (reference sequence). V shed 2 bases and J 4 bases; nucleotides not matched to a gene: 11. The CDR3 consists of 17 residues.